The clone carrying this T cell receptor beta chain has a handful of counts. What it binds is unknown. Naive CD8 populations comprised CD45RO-negative cells positively selected for CCR7, excluding terminally differentiated effector memory CD45RA+ cells. Some clones are missing from TCRdb's copy, which holds only in-frame ones; the method was immunoSEQ multiplex PCR. The sample includes just over 2,000,000 clones, about 95% of them seen just once. This entry comes from a study of shared clonotypes between healthy human individuals. Study as a whole: Researchers drew samples from a couple of women and a few men aged 18 to 49. General study findings and limits: Measured sharing among donors was expected to vary with sequencing depth.

This CDR3 is built from 15 residues. The V segment lost 5 bases and the J segment 6 bases; nucleotides outside the gene matches: 8. The germline gives CDR1 SEHNR, CDR2 FQNEAQ (reference sequence). Source material: naive CD8+ T cells sorted from blood. This clonotype was sampled from a man younger than 35 in good health. The chain links TRBV7-9 to TRBJ2-2; 8 bases line up with TRBD2. The CDR3 reads CASSPYSGVPGELFF. As DNA, the CDR3 is TGTGCCAGCAGCCCATATAGCGGGGTGCCCGGGGAGCTGTTTTTT.